This record concerns one T cell receptor (beta chain) sequence. Generated by immunoSEQ multiplex PCR, the TCRdb table keeps only in-frame clones and is missing some. The sample has around 110,000 clones, around nine tenths seen once. Time point in this sample: peripheral blood 6 weeks after treatment start. Patients yielded 1 to 8 samples each, pretreatment and on-treatment. The sample originates from a study of PD-L1 blockade in urothelial cancer. With 3 bases clipped from V and 4 bases from J, the junction kept 2 bases outside the gene matches. CDR3 size: 14 residues. Per the germline V gene, CDR1 is MDHEN and CDR2 is SYDVKM.

This chain connects TRBV28 to TRBJ2-3; 9 bases are a match to TRBD1. The clonotype originates from a man in his 60s with urothelial cancer. Material: PBMCs, obtained around atezolizumab (anti-PD-L1) treatment. The CDR3 here is CASSFDRGADTQYF. The CDR3 coding sequence is TGTGCCAGCAGTTTCGACAGGGGGGCAGATACGCAGTATTTT. Drawing the rest from reference TRBV28 and TRBJ2-3, the complete variable domain is DVKVTQSSRYLVKRTGEKVFLECVQDMDHENMFWYRQDPGLGLRLIYFSYDVKMKEKGDIPEGYSVSREKKERFSLILESASTNQTSMYLCASSFDRGADTQYFGPGTRLTVL.